Listed below are T cell receptor beta chains from one sample, sequenced in a study of T cell responses to AZD1222 COVID-19 vaccine. Using immunoSEQ multiplex PCR, the repertoire was profiled, and TCRdb retains in-frame clones only, with some absent. The sample holds 120,000 to 150,000 clones, 92% seen once. The material sequenced was peripheral blood, taken on day 0 of AZD1222 vaccination. These receptors were taken from an adult in good health. The CDR3 runs from the conserved cysteine through the conserved F or W. The D gene is left open where the match is weak. Only some rows state a clone size, as once, few, many or a class for expanded clones.

J gene: TRBJ2-7
D gene: -
V gene: TRBV5-1
clone size: -
CDR3 DNA: TGCGCCAGCAGCTTGGGCTTTGGCTACGAGCAGTACTTC
CDR3 protein: CASSLGFGYEQYF

J gene: TRBJ2-3
D gene: -
V gene: TRBV3-1/TRBV3-2
clone size: -
CDR3 DNA: TGTGCCAGCAGCCAAGTTCCCGGGACTGCATGGGCGGATTTT
CDR3 protein: CASSQVPGTAWADF

J gene: TRBJ2-1
D gene: -
V gene: TRBV24-1
clone size: -
CDR3 DNA: TGTGCCACCAGTGCAGACAGCTACAATGAGCAGTTCTTC
CDR3 protein: CATSADSYNEQFF

J gene: TRBJ1-1
D gene: -
V gene: TRBV7-9
clone size: -
CDR3 DNA: TGTGCCAGCAGCTACACGGACAGCGGGACTGAAGCTTTCTTT
CDR3 protein: CASSYTDSGTEAFF

J gene: TRBJ1-1
D gene: -
V gene: TRBV27
clone size: -
CDR3 DNA: TGTGCCAGCAGTCTAGTGGGGGCGCGAGCTTTCTTT
CDR3 protein: CASSLVGARAFF

J gene: TRBJ1-2
D gene: TRBD1
V gene: TRBV6-5
clone size: -
CDR3 DNA: TGTGCCACCTATTCGACAGGGAACTATGGCTACACCTTC
CDR3 protein: CATYSTGNYGYTF

J gene: TRBJ1-2
D gene: -
V gene: TRBV28
clone size: -
CDR3 DNA: TGTGCCAGTCAACACAACAGGGTAAAGGGCTATGGCTACACCTTC
CDR3 protein: CASQHNRVKGYGYTF

J gene: TRBJ1-1
D gene: -
V gene: TRBV3-1/TRBV3-2
clone size: -
CDR3 DNA: TGTGCCAGCAGCCAAGAGCACACTGAAGCTTTCTTT
CDR3 protein: CASSQEHTEAFF

J gene: TRBJ2-6
D gene: -
V gene: TRBV4-3
clone size: few
CDR3 DNA: TGCGCCAGCAGCCAAGATTCGGGAACTGGGGCCAACGTCCTGACTTTC
CDR3 protein: CASSQDSGTGANVLTF

J gene: TRBJ1-3
D gene: TRBD1
V gene: TRBV28
clone size: once
CDR3 DNA: TGTGCCAGCAGTTTAGGACAGGGGGTAAACTCTGGAAACACCATATATTTT
CDR3 protein: CASSLGQGVNSGNTIYF

J gene: TRBJ2-1
D gene: TRBD1
V gene: TRBV11-2
clone size: -
CDR3 DNA: TGTGCCAGCAGCCCGGGGACAGGTGTCAATGAGCAGTTCTTC
CDR3 protein: CASSPGTGVNEQFF

J gene: TRBJ2-3
D gene: TRBD2
V gene: TRBV5-1
clone size: -
CDR3 DNA: TGCGCCAGCAGCTTGCAACTAGCGGGAGTGACAGATACGCAGTATTTT
CDR3 protein: CASSLQLAGVTDTQYF

J gene: TRBJ2-7
D gene: TRBD2
V gene: TRBV27
clone size: once
CDR3 DNA: TGTGCCAGCAGTTTGTCGGGACTAGGAGGGAACGAGCAGTACTTC
CDR3 protein: CASSLSGLGGNEQYF

J gene: TRBJ2-1
D gene: TRBD2
V gene: TRBV5-1
clone size: -
CDR3 DNA: TGCGCCAGCAGCTCCCGGACTAGCGAGGATGAGCAGTTCTTC
CDR3 protein: CASSSRTSEDEQFF

J gene: TRBJ2-7
D gene: -
V gene: TRBV6-6
clone size: once
CDR3 DNA: TGTGCCAGCAGTTACAGGGACACCTACGAGCAGTACTTC
CDR3 protein: CASSYRDTYEQYF

J gene: TRBJ1-1
D gene: -
V gene: TRBV12-5
clone size: once
CDR3 DNA: TGTGCTAGTGGTTTAACAGGGACCCAGAACACTGAAGCTTTCTTT
CDR3 protein: CASGLTGTQNTEAFF

J gene: TRBJ1-2
D gene: TRBD1
V gene: TRBV7-2
clone size: -
CDR3 DNA: TGTGCCAGCAGCGTACAGGGGCTGGGCTACACCTTC
CDR3 protein: CASSVQGLGYTF

J gene: TRBJ2-1
D gene: -
V gene: TRBV25-1
clone size: -
CDR3 DNA: TGTGCCAGCCGTCGCGGAGAGCAGTTCTTC
CDR3 protein: CASRRGEQFF

J gene: TRBJ2-5
D gene: -
V gene: TRBV3-1/TRBV3-2
clone size: few
CDR3 DNA: TGTGCCAGCAGCACTCGGACAGGGAGGGTTGGGGAGACCCAGTACTTC
CDR3 protein: CASSTRTGRVGETQYF

J gene: TRBJ2-3
D gene: -
V gene: TRBV5-1
clone size: -
CDR3 DNA: TGCGCCAGCAGCTTCCGGTCCACCGGCACAGATACGCAGTATTTT
CDR3 protein: CASSFRSTGTDTQYF

J gene: TRBJ1-5
D gene: -
V gene: TRBV7-3
clone size: -
CDR3 DNA: TGTGCCAGCAGCTTAAATGCGGATCAGCCCCAGCATTTT
CDR3 protein: CASSLNADQPQHF